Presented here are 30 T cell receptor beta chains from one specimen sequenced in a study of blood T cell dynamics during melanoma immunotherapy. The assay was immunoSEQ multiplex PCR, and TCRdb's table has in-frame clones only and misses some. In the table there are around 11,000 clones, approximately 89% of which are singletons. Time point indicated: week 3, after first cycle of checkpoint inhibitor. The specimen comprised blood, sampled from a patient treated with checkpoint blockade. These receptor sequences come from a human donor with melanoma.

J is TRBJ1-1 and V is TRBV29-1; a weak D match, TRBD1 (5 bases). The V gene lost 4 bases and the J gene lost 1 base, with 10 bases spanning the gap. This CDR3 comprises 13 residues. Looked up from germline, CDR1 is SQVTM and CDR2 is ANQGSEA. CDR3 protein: CSVVRQSNTEAFF. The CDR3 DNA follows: TGCAGCGTTGTGAGACAGTCGAACACTGAAGCTTTCTTT.

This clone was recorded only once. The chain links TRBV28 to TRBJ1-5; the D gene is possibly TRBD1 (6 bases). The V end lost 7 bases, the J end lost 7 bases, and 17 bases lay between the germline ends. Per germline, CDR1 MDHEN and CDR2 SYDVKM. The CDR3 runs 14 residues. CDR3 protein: CASTPGGAWQPQHF. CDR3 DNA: TGTGCCAGCACCCCCGGGGGCGCCTGGCAGCCCCAGCATTTT. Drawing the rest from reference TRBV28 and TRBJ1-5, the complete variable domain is DVKVTQSSRYLVKRTGEKVFLECVQDMDHENMFWYRQDPGLGLRLIYFSYDVKMKEKGDIPEGYSVSREKKERFSLILESASTNQTSMYLCASTPGGAWQPQHFGDGTRLSIL.

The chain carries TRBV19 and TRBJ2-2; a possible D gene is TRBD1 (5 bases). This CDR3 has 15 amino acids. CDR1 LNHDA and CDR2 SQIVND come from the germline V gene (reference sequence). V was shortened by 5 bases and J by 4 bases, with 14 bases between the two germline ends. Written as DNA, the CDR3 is TGTGCCAGTAGTTGGGGCAGGCGAGGCACCGGGGAGCTGTTTTTT. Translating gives CASSWGRRGTGELFF.

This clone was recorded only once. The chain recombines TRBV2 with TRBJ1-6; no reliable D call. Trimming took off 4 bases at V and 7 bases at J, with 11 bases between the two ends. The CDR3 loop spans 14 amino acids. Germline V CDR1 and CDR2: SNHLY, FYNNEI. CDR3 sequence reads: CASSVGITNSPLHF. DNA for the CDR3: TGTGCCAGCAGTGTGGGGATAACCAATTCACCCCTCCACTTT.

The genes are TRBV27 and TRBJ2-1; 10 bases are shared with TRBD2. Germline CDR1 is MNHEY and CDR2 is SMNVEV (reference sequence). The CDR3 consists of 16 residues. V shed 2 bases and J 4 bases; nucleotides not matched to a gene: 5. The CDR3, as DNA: TGTGCCAGCAGTTTACCGACTAGCGGGCAATACAATGAGCAGTTCTTC. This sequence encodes CASSLPTSGQYNEQFF.

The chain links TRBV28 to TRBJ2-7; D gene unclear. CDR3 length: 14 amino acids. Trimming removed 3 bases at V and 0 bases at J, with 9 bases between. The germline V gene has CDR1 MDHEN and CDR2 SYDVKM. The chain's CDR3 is CASSLPQNSYEQYF. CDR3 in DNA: TGTGCCAGCAGTTTGCCCCAGAACTCCTACGAGCAGTACTTC.

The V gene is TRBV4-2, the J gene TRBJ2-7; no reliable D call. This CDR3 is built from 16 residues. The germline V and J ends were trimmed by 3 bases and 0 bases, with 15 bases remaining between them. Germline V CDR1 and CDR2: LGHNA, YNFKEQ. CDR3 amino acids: CASSHRPVSSSYEQYF. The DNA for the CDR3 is TGTGCCAGCAGCCACCGTCCGGTTTCGAGCTCCTACGAGCAGTACTTC.

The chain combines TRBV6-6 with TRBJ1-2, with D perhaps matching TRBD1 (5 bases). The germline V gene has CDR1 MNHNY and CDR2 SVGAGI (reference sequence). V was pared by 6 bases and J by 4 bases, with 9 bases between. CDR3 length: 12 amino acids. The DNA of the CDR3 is TGTGCCAGCAGGCAGGGAGGCTATGGCTACACCTTC. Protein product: CASRQGGYGYTF.

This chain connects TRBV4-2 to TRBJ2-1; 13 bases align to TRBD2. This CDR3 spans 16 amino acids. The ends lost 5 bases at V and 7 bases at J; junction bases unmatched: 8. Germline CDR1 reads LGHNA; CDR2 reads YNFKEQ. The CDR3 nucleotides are TGTGCCAGCAGCGAAGGCGGGACTAGCGGGGCGAATGAGCAGTTCTTC. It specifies CASSEGGTSGANEQFF.

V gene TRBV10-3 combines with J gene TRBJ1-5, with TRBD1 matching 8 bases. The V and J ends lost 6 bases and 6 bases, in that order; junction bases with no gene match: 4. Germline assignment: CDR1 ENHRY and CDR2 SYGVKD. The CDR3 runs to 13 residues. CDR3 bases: TGTGCCATCAGGGCAGACAGGGGTCAGCCCCAGCATTTT. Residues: CAIRADRGQPQHF.

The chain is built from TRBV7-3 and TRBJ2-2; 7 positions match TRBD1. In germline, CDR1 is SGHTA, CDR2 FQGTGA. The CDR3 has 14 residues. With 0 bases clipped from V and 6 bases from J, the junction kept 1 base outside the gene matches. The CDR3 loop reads CASSLTGTAGELFF. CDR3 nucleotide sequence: TGTGCCAGCAGCTTAACGGGGACAGCCGGGGAGCTGTTTTTT.

CDR3 in amino acids: CASSKTFREKLFF. The CDR3, as DNA: TGTGCCAGCAGCAAGACCTTTCGGGAAAAACTGTTTTTT. V gene TRBV28 combines with J gene TRBJ1-4; D is ambiguous. Germline V gives CDR1 MDHEN, CDR2 SYDVKM. CDR3 length: 13 amino acids. Trimming removed 6 bases from V and 8 bases from J, with 13 bases in between.

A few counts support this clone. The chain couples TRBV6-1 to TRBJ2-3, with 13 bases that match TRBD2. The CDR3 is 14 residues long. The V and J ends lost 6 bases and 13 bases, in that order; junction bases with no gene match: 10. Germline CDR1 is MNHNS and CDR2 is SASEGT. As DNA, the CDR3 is TGTGCCAGCAGCCCGGGGACTAGCGGGGCGGGGGAGTATTTT. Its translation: CASSPGTSGAGEYF.

The CDR3 here is CASSPRGTGGTDTQYF. DNA for the CDR3: TGTGCCAGTAGTCCCCGTGGGACAGGGGGGACAGATACGCAGTATTTT. This chain joins TRBV19 and TRBJ2-3; 11 positions match TRBD1. From germline, CDR1 is LNHDA and CDR2 SQIVND (reference sequence). With V trimmed by 5 bases and J by 3 bases, 7 bases remained unmatched. CDR3 length: 16 residues. Complete variable domain (other parts from reference TRBV19 and TRBJ2-3): DGGITQSPKYLFRKEGQNVTLSCEQNLNHDAMYWYRQDPGQGLRLIYYSQIVNDFQKGDIAEGYSVSREKKESFPLTVTSAQKNPTAFYLCASSPRGTGGTDTQYFGPGTRLTVL.

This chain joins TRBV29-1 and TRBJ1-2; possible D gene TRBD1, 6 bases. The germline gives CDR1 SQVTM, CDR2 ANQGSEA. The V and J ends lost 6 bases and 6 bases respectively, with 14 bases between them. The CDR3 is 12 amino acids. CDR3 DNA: TGCAGCGTGGGGGGGGCGATCCATGGCTACACCTTC. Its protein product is CSVGGAIHGYTF.

CDR3 in DNA: TGTGCCAGCAGCAACAGGGGCGAGCAGTTCTTC. It specifies CASSNRGEQFF. This chain links TRBV11-2 with TRBJ2-1; 7 nucleotides agree with TRBD1. Looked up from germline, CDR1 is SGHAT and CDR2 is FQNNGV. With V trimmed by 5 bases and J by 10 bases, 2 bases remained unmatched. The CDR3 spans 11 residues.

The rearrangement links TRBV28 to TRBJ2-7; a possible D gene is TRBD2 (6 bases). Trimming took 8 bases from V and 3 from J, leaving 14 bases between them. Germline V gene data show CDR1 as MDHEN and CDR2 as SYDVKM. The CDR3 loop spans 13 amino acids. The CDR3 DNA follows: TGTGCCAGCCAGACTAGTCGGGGCTACGAGCAGTACTTC. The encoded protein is CASQTSRGYEQYF.

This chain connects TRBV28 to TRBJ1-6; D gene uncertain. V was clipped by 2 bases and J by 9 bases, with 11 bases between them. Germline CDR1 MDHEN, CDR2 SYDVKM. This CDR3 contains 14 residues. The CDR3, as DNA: TGTGCCAGCAGTTTAGGGGTTATGGGTTCACCCCTCCACTTT. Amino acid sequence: CASSLGVMGSPLHF.

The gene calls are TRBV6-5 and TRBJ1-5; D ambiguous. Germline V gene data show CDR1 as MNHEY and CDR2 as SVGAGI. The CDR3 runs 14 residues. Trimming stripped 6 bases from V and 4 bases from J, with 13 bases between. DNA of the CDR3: TGTGCCAGCAGCACCTCATCGGGGAATCAGCCCCAGCATTTT. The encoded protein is CASSTSSGNQPQHF.

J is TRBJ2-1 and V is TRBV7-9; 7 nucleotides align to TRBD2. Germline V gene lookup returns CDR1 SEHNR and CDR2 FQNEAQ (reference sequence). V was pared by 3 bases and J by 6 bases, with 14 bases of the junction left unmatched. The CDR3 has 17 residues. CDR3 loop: CASSLALWEGPRNEQFF. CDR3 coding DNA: TGTGCCAGCAGCTTGGCTTTGTGGGAGGGCCCCCGCAATGAGCAGTTCTTC.

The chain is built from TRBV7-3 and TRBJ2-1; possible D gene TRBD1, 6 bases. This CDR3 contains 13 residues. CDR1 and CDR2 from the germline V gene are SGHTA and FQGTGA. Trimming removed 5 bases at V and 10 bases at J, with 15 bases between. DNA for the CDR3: TGTGCCAGCAGCCCCCACCGGGACACCGAGCAGTTCTTC. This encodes CASSPHRDTEQFF. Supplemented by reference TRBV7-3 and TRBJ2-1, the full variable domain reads GAGVSQTPSNKVTEKGKYVELRCDPISGHTALYWYRQSLGQGPEFLIYFQGTGAADDSGLPNDRFFAVRPEGSVSTLKIQRTERGDSAVYLCASSPHRDTEQFFGPGTRLTVL.

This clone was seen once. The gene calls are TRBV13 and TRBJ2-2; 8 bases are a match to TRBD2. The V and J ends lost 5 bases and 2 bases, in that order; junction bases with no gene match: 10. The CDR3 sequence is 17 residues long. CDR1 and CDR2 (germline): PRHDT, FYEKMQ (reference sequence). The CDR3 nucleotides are TGTGCCAGCAGCCTCACCTACGGGACTAGTAACACCGGGGAGCTGTTTTTT. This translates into CASSLTYGTSNTGELFF.

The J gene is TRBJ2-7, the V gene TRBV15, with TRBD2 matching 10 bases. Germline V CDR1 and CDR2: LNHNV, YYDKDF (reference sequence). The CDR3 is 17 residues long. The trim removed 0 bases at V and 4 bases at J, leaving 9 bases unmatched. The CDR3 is CATSRDLASGRLYEQYF. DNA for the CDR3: TGTGCCACCAGCAGAGATCTGGCTAGCGGGAGATTGTACGAGCAGTACTTC.

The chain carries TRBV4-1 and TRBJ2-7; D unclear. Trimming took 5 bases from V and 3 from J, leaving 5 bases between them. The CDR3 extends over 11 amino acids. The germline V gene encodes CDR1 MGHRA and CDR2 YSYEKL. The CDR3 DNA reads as TGCGCCAGCAGCTTAATCTACGAGCAGTACTTC. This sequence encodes CASSLIYEQYF.

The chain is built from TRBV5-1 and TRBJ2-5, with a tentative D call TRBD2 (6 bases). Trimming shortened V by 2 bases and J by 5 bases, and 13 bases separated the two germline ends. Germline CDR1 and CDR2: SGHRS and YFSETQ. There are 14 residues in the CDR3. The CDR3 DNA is TGCGCCAGCAGCTTCGGGACTGAAAGTGAGACCCAGTACTTC. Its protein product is CASSFGTESETQYF.

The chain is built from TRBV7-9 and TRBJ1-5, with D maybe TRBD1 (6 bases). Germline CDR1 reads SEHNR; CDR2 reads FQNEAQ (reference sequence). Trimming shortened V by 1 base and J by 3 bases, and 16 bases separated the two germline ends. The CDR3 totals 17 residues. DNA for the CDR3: TGTGCCAGCAGCTTAGGGGCGCGGGGGCAGCCCAATCAGCCCCAGCATTTT. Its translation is CASSLGARGQPNQPQHF.

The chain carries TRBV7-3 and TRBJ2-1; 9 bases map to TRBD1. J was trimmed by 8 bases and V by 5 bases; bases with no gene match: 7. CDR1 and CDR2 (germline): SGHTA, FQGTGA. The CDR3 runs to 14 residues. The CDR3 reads CASSPGQGFYEQFF. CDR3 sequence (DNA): TGTGCCAGCAGCCCCGGACAGGGGTTTTATGAGCAGTTCTTC.

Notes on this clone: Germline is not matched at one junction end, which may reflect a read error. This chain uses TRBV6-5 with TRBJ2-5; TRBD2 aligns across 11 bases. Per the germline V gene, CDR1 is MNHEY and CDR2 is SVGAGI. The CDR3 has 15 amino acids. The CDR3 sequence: CASSHPPLAGEAQYF. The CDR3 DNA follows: TGTGCCAGCAGCCACCCCCCACTAGCGGGAGAGGCCCAGTACTTC.

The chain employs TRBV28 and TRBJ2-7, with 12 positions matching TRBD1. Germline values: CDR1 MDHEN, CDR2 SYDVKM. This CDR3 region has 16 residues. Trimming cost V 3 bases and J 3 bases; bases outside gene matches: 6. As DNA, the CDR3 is TGTGCCAGCAGTTTGACCGGGACAGGGGGCTTCTACGAGCAGTACTTC. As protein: CASSLTGTGGFYEQYF.

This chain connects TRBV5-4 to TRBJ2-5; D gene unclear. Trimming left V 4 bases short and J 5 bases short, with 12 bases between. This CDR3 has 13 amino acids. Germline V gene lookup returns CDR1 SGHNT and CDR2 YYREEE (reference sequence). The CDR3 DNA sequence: TGTGCCAGCAGCCCCCAGAACGGGGAGACCCAGTACTTC. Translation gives CASSPQNGETQYF.